Given below is one T cell receptor (beta chain) in context. Its target is not known. One end of the junction fails to match germline, which may point to a read error. The data stem from a study of blood T cells in healthy people across ages. Findings and caveats of the study: Compared with aged donors, long-lived donors showed fewer expanded clones, suggesting selection.

The second PCR ran about 6 to 12 cycles with a sample-barcoded 5' primer and J-beta primers. From the 5' RACE reads, TCRdb called clonotypes with MiXCR, one entry per CDR3 protein. The sample lists roughly 1.5 million distinct CDR3 sequences; approximately 43% were seen once. There are 14 residues in the CDR3. Germline V lookup: CDR1 MGHRA, CDR2 YSYEKL. Input material: blood. The sequence came from a woman between 18 and 29 years old in good health. The genes are TRBV4-1 and TRBJ2-4; D not certain. CDR3: CASNQTQALLEQYF. DNA of the CDR3: TGCGCCAGCAACCAAACCCAGGCCCTGCTGGAGCAGTACTTC.